Listed below are T cell receptor beta chains from one sample, sequenced in a study of response to subunit inactivated influenza vaccine. Via MiXCR, TCRdb re-called the RT-PCR reads, giving one row per CDR3 protein. The sample yields 200,000 to 300,000 distinct CDR3 sequences, more than 10% seen once. The sequencing here drew on non-naive T cells sorted from PBMCs, taken approximately 15 days before vaccination. These receptors were taken from a man aged 50 to 59 who received an inactivated influenza vaccine. The CDR3 runs from the conserved cysteine through the conserved F or W. The D gene is left open where the match is weak. Clone size is shown for a subset of rows, as once, few, many or a class of expanded clone.

few	TRBV13	TRBJ2-1	TRBD1	19	TGTGCCAGCAGCCCTGTCCCGGGACAGGGGCCGCAACCAGACGATGAGCAGTTCTTC	CASSPVPGQGPQPDDEQFF
.	TRBV7-2	TRBJ2-3	.	13	TGTGCCAGCAGCAAAAGGACTCCAGGAACGCAGTATTTT	CASSKRTPGTQYF
.	TRBV7-9	TRBJ2-7	.	14	TGTGCCAGCACCCCTGGAGGGGACAACTACGAGCAGTACTTC	CASTPGGDNYEQYF
.	TRBV6-2/TRBV6-3	TRBJ2-6	.	17	TGTGCCAGCAGGGATACAACAGGGAGCTCTGGGGCCAACGTCCTGACTTTC	CASRDTTGSSGANVLTF
many	TRBV3-1	TRBJ2-7	.	15	TGTGCCAGCAGCCCGACGCCTGTTTACACCTACGAGCAGTACTTC	CASSPTPVYTYEQYF
few	TRBV15	TRBJ2-7	.	15	TGTGCCACCAGCAGAGAGAAAGGGGTTTCCTACGAGCAGTACTTC	CATSREKGVSYEQYF
few	TRBV7-3	TRBJ2-2	.	14	TGTGCCAGCAGCCCATACAGGGACACCGGGGAGCTGTTTTTT	CASSPYRDTGELFF
many	TRBV5-8	TRBJ2-3	TRBD2	18	TGTGCCAGCGTCCTCCGGTGGGCTAGCGGGAGAGTTGCAGATACGCAGTATTTT	CASVLRWASGRVADTQYF
.	TRBV6-2/TRBV6-3	TRBJ1-1	.	13	TGTGCCAGCATTCCCATCCGGGGTGCCGAAGCTTTCTTT	CASIPIRGAEAFF
.	TRBV7-2	TRBJ2-7	.	14	TGTGCCAGCAGTTTCCGTTTCGGGGCGGGGGAGCAGTACTTC	CASSFRFGAGEQYF
few	TRBV13	TRBJ2-7	TRBD2	19	TGTGCCAGCCGGGGGGTCCCGGGACTAGCGGGGGTCAGCTCCTACGAGCAGTACTTC	CASRGVPGLAGVSSYEQYF
.	TRBV12-3/TRBV12-4	TRBJ2-1	.	15	TGTGCCAGCAGTTTAGGGGACAATATAGCCCATGAGCAGTTCTTC	CASSLGDNIAHEQFF
many	TRBV21-1	TRBJ1-2	.	16	TGTGCCAGCAGCAAAGATGGGACAGGGGATTGGGAAGGCTACACCTTC	CASSKDGTGDWEGYTF
.	TRBV28	TRBJ2-3	.	11	TGTGCCAGCAGTTTAGAAAATACGCAGTATTTT	CASSLENTQYF
few	TRBV5-1	TRBJ2-7	TRBD1	13	TGCGCCAGCAGTATCGGGACAGGCGAAGAGCAGTACTTC	CASSIGTGEEQYF
many	TRBV27	TRBJ1-5	TRBD1	16	TGTGCCAGCAGTTTATCTTACAGGGGGGTGGGTCAGCCCCAGCATTTT	CASSLSYRGVGQPQHF
.	TRBV20-1	TRBJ2-7	TRBD2	12	TGCAGTGCACCCGGGGGGGCCTACGAGCAGTACTTC	CSAPGGAYEQYF
.	TRBV10-3	TRBJ2-3	TRBD2	16	TGTGCCATCAGTGACCACACTAGCGGGGAAGGAGATACGCAGTATTTT	CAISDHTSGEGDTQYF
many	TRBV5-5	TRBJ2-3	.	13	TGTGCCAGCAGCTCTTCAGGGCCAGATACGCAGTATTTT	CASSSSGPDTQYF
few	TRBV6-2/TRBV6-3	TRBJ2-1	.	12	TGTGCCAGCAGTATTTTAAACTACGAGCAGTTCTTC	CASSILNYEQFF
many	TRBV12-3/TRBV12-4	TRBJ2-5	.	14	TGTGCCAGCAGTATAGACAGGCTTCAAGAGACCCAGTACTTC	CASSIDRLQETQYF
.	TRBV24-1	TRBJ2-3	TRBD2	14	TGTGCCATCAGCCCCGGGGGGGCCGGAGATACGCAGTATTTT	CAISPGGAGDTQYF
many	TRBV29-1	TRBJ1-1	TRBD1	14	TGCAGCGTTGAGACAGGGGGTTCGAACACTGAAGCTTTCTTT	CSVETGGSNTEAFF
many	TRBV15	TRBJ2-1	TRBD2	15	TGTGCCACCAGCAGAGGGACTAGCGGGGACAATGAGCAGTTCTTC	CATSRGTSGDNEQFF
few	TRBV20-1	TRBJ1-6	.	14	TGCAGTGCTAGAAGTGACAGAAATAATTCACCCCTCCACTTT	CSARSDRNNSPLHF
many	TRBV29-1	TRBJ2-1	.	13	TGCAGCGCTGGTTCAAAATCCTACAATGAGCAGTTCTTC	CSAGSKSYNEQFF
.	TRBV10-3	TRBJ1-2	.	13	TGTGCCATCAGTGATCCTACAGGGTCCGGCTACACCTTC	CAISDPTGSGYTF
.	TRBV10-3	TRBJ1-2	.	12	TGTGCCATCAGTGGTGAGGCGGGGGGCTACACCTTC	CAISGEAGGYTF
.	TRBV24-1	TRBJ2-1	TRBD1	17	TGTGCCACCAGTGACATGAGAACGGGACAGGGCTACAATGAGCAGTTCTTC	CATSDMRTGQGYNEQFF
few	TRBV4-2	TRBJ2-7	.	16	TGTGCCAGCAGCGGTAAGCCGACAGTGAGAACCTACGAGCAGTACTTC	CASSGKPTVRTYEQYF
few	TRBV6-1	TRBJ1-5	.	16	TGTGCCAGCAGTGAAGAACAGGGTAGCCCCAATCAGCCCCAGCATTTT	CASSEEQGSPNQPQHF
.	TRBV7-2	TRBJ2-7	.	12	TGTGCCAGCAGCCCGACTAGGGTCGAGCAGTACTTC	CASSPTRVEQYF
many	TRBV5-1	TRBJ1-1	.	14	TGCGCCAGCAGGTGGGGGGAGATGAACACTGAAGCTTTCTTT	CASRWGEMNTEAFF
few	TRBV11-3	TRBJ2-5	TRBD1	15	TGTGCCAGCAGCAGAGGGACAGGGGGAATGGAGACCCAGTACTTC	CASSRGTGGMETQYF
many	TRBV25-1	TRBJ2-1	.	14	TGTGCCAGCAGTGATGGCAGCTCCTACAATGAGCAGTTCTTC	CASSDGSSYNEQFF
few	TRBV2	TRBJ1-6	.	15	TGTGCCAGCAGCGACACTTTCGGGGAGTACTCACCCCTCCACTTT	CASSDTFGEYSPLHF
few	TRBV28	TRBJ1-4	.	13	TGTGCCAGCAGTTTAAGACAGAATGAAAAACTGTTTTTT	CASSLRQNEKLFF
.	TRBV6-5	TRBJ2-3	TRBD2	17	TGTGCCAGCAGTTACTCGAAGGTAGCGGGAAACACAGATACGCAGTATTTT	CASSYSKVAGNTDTQYF
few	TRBV5-1	TRBJ2-7	TRBD1	15	TGCGCCAGCAGCTTGACCCGCACAGGGGTCAACGAGCAGTACTTC	CASSLTRTGVNEQYF
.	TRBV9	TRBJ2-3	TRBD2	16	TGTGCCAGCAGCACATATGGGGGGGAGTTCGCAGATACGCAGTATTTT	CASSTYGGEFADTQYF
.	TRBV6-1	TRBJ1-5	TRBD1	14	TGTGCCAGCAGCACTACAGGGGGCAATCAGCCCCAGCATTTT	CASSTTGGNQPQHF
many	TRBV7-2	TRBJ2-1	.	15	TGTGCCAGCAGCTTTGGGGACGCCCGATACAATGAGCAGTTCTTC	CASSFGDARYNEQFF
many	TRBV11-2	TRBJ1-1	.	15	TGTGCCAGCAGCTTAGTAGGAGACAGGAAAAAGCAAGCTTTCTTT	CASSLVGDRKKQAFF
few	TRBV6-2/TRBV6-3	TRBJ2-2	.	12	TGTGCCAGCGGACTGAACACCGGGGAGCTGTTTTTT	CASGLNTGELFF
.	TRBV28	TRBJ2-7	.	14	TGTGCCAGCAGTTTTCAAGGACAGAGCTACGAGCAGTACTTC	CASSFQGQSYEQYF
many	TRBV3-1	TRBJ2-1	TRBD2	17	TGTGCCAGCAGCGCAAGGATGCCTAGCGGCTCCTACAATGAGCAGTTCTTC	CASSARMPSGSYNEQFF
few	TRBV5-1	TRBJ2-1	TRBD2	16	TGCGCCAGCAGCTTCCCGACTAGCGGGAGTTACAATGAGCAGTTCTTC	CASSFPTSGSYNEQFF
.	TRBV24-1	TRBJ2-7	TRBD1	16	TGTGCCACCAGTGAGGAGTGTGGGACAGGGACCTACGAGCAGTACTTC	CATSEECGTGTYEQYF
few	TRBV14	TRBJ2-1	.	14	TGTGCCAGCAGCCAAGCCCGATCCTACAATGAGCAGTTCTTC	CASSQARSYNEQFF
.	TRBV12-3/TRBV12-4	TRBJ1-2	.	11	TGTGCCAGCAGTTTAAACTATGGCTACACCTTC	CASSLNYGYTF
many	TRBV7-2	TRBJ2-1	TRBD2	14	TGTGCCAGCGTGTCTAGCGGGGGAGTCAATGAGCAGTTCTTC	CASVSSGGVNEQFF
many	TRBV2	TRBJ2-2	.	13	TGTGCCAGCAGTAGTGCGAACACCGGGGAGCTGTTTTTT	CASSSANTGELFF
few	TRBV7-9	TRBJ2-3	.	15	TGTGCCAGCAGCCCACGGACTGCGCACACAGATACGCAGTATTTT	CASSPRTAHTDTQYF
few	TRBV3-1	TRBJ1-6	.	14	TGTGCCAGCAGCCAAGTGGCCCGCAATTCACCCCTCCACTTT	CASSQVARNSPLHF
few	TRBV20-1	TRBJ2-7	TRBD1	14	TGCAGTGCTAGAGACTTGGACAGGGGCTACGAGCAGTACTTC	CSARDLDRGYEQYF
.	TRBV12-3/TRBV12-4	TRBJ1-1	.	14	TGTGCCAGCAGACCCGGACATTCGAACACTGAAGCTTTCTTT	CASRPGHSNTEAFF
few	TRBV28	TRBJ2-3	.	15	TGTGCCAGCAGCCCCCCGGCGGCTAGCACAGATACGCAGTATTTT	CASSPPAASTDTQYF
.	TRBV20-1	TRBJ1-1	.	12	TGCAGTGCTAGAGGATGGGGAACTGAAGCTTTCTTT	CSARGWGTEAFF
.	TRBV18	TRBJ2-5	.	14	TGTGCCAGCTCACCACCTGAGAGGAAAGAGACCCAGTACTTC	CASSPPERKETQYF